This T cell receptor (beta chain) stems from a study of blood T cell repertoires in COVID-19. Overall study: Specimens from acute and convalescent COVID-19 originated in the United States, Italy and Spain.

This CDR3 is 14 amino acids long. V dropped 2 bases and J dropped 10; count of bases not matched to a gene: 7. Germline CDR1 is SGHTA and CDR2 is FQGNSA. Clones were sequenced by immunoSEQ multiplex PCR, and TCRdb holds only the in-frame ones, with some missing. The table has about 78,000 clones, over 75% seen once. The rearrangement joins TRBV7-2 to TRBJ2-1, with 8 nucleotides matching TRBD1. This TCR derives from an elderly woman with acute or convalescent COVID-19. The sequenced sample was peripheral blood. The CDR3 here is CASSLQTGEWEQFF. CDR3 nucleotides: TGTGCCAGCAGCTTACAGACAGGGGAATGGGAGCAGTTCTTC. Complete variable domain (other parts from reference TRBV7-2 and TRBJ2-1): GAGVSQSPSNKVTEKGKDVELRCDPISGHTALYWYRQSLGQGLEFLIYFQGNSAPDKSGLPSDRFSAERTGGSVSTLTIQRTQQEDSAVYLCASSLQTGEWEQFFGPGTRLTVL.